This T cell receptor (beta chain) was recorded in a study of blood T cell repertoires in COVID-19 (dated by TCRdb to 2019 to 2021). Context from the whole study: The collaborator samples originated in the United States, Italy and Spain and spanned the acute and convalescent phases of COVID-19. Sample metadata almost always included a de-identified subject ID, COVID-19 status, age in years and sex. A freely available public database, intended as a resource for researchers studying the immune response to SARS-CoV-2, is where the repertoires were released. The dataset comprised deeply sampled blood TCRbeta repertoires from subjects exposed to, actively infected with, or recovered from COVID-19. The samples were drawn from two sources: the first 160 participants of the ongoing ImmuneRACE study, and fewer than 1,500 subjects contributed by 6 global collaborators. HLA class I and class II types, where available, came from metadata supplied by the sample provider rather than from assay-based typing. The material from the prospective study consisted of cDNA or gDNA derived from T cells, B-cell-depleted T cells, or PBMCs.

In the prospective study, participants were roughly 18 to 95 years old, resided in about two dozen geographic areas of the United States, and were enrolled through a virtual design. Cohort assignment in the prospective study relied on participant-reported clinical history from a screening survey and a study questionnaire. Mobile phlebotomists in the prospective study collected whole blood, serum and a nasopharyngeal or oropharyngeal swab from every participant. Additional blood draws and questionnaires over an approximately two-month period could optionally be provided by prospective study participants. Before DNA extraction, prospective study blood samples were shipped either frozen or at room temperature. The immunoSEQ Assay, a bias-controlled multiplex PCR, was used to amplify TCRbeta CDR3 regions from genomic DNA. Turning to the authors' computational methods: Nucleated cell counts per sample were estimated from amplification of reference gene primers within the assay. To quantify the absolute abundance of each unique TCRbeta CDR3 rearrangement, sequence reads were collapsed and filtered. For each sample, productive Simpson clonality was calculated as the square root of Simpson's diversity index over productive rearrangements. The source is immuneACCESS, and TCRdb retained only in-frame sequences with V and J called. Part of the clones is not carried over; for the studies checked, unresolved V genes explain less than half of this, and the remainder is unexplained. Clone size and the V and J calls come from that table; the DNA yielded D and trimming. In all, the sample holds roughly 250,000 clones, and roughly 90% of those were seen once. In total, the top ten clones hold 6% to 7% of the sample.

In the case of this clone: Its antigen specificity is not known. Base qualities are not recorded, but no much larger clone differs from it by a single base.

General conclusions and limits of the study: Clinical and demographic metadata were provided uncurated, with the amount varying by source and participant.

Measured from the cysteine to the phenylalanine, the CDR3 is 13 residues long. Kept here is only the CDR3 DNA, which spans 39 bases and is read in frame from base 1. CDR1 and CDR2 (SEHNR, FQNEAQ) derive from the germline V gene (reference sequence). The V end loses 0 bases and the J end loses 8 bases, and a stretch of 10 bases separates them. This receptor was identified in a woman aged 25 to 39 with acute COVID-19. Recombination linked TRBV7-9 to TRBJ1-2, with a weak D call of TRBD1 (5 bases match). Sample: PBMCs or T cells enriched from blood (not recorded which). The nucleotide sequence reads as follows: TGTGCCAGCAGCTTAGCCCGCCGGGGGGGCTACACCTTC. Its protein product is CASSLARRGGYTF.